The 4 T cell receptor beta chains in this list originate from one sample, sequenced in a study of CD8 T cells in ankylosing spondylitis. TCRdb processed the 5' RACE reads anew with MiXCR; each CDR3 protein has one entry. The sample shows hundreds of thousands of distinct CDR3 sequences, 30% to 40% of them seen only once. The sequencing input was blood, either unsorted or a sorted T cell fraction (not recorded which). All receptors come from a male donor with ankylosing spondylitis or in good health (not recorded which).

The rearrangement joins TRBV20-1 to TRBJ1-5, with D unresolved. Trimming stripped 0 bases from V and 6 bases from J, with 12 bases between. CDR3 length: 14 amino acids. Germline CDR1 reads DFQATT; CDR2 reads SNEGSKA (reference sequence). In DNA form, the CDR3 reads TGCAGTGCTAGAGATAGACAAGGGAGTCAGCCCCAGCATTTT. Translating gives CSARDRQGSQPQHF.

This clonotype was counted a few times. V is TRBV25-1 and J is TRBJ1-6; 7 bases are shared with TRBD1. J gave up 8 bases and V 4 bases, and 8 bases lay outside the gene matches. This CDR3 spans 15 amino acids. CDR1 MGHDK and CDR2 SYGVNS come from the germline V gene. CDR3 protein: CASSGQGWNDSPLHF. CDR3 DNA: TGTGCCAGCAGTGGACAGGGTTGGAACGATTCACCCCTCCACTTT.

The chain has TRBV7-9 and TRBJ1-1; D uncertain. V lost 2 bases and J 4 bases, leaving 5 bases between the germline ends. CDR3 length equals 12 residues. Germline CDR1 and CDR2: SEHNR and FQNEAQ (reference sequence). DNA for the CDR3: TGTGCCAGCAGCTTATGGACCACTGAAGCTTTCTTT. Its translation: CASSLWTTEAFF. Full variable domain (outside the CDR3, taken from reference TRBV7-9 and TRBJ1-1): DTGVSQNPRHKITKRGQNVTFRCDPISEHNRLYWYRQTLGQGPEFLTYFQNEAQLEKSRLLSDRFSAERPKGSFSTLEIQRTEQGDSAMYLCASSLWTTEAFFGQGTRLTVV.

This chain uses TRBV29-1 with TRBJ2-3; D may be TRBD1 (7 bases). The germline V gene has CDR1 SQVTM and CDR2 ANQGSEA. Trimming took 0 bases from V and 5 from J, leaving 15 bases between them. The CDR3 sequence is 15 residues long. The CDR3 loop is CSVEDGNQGGDTQYF. The CDR3 DNA is TGCAGCGTTGAAGATGGTAATCAGGGGGGAGATACGCAGTATTTT.